The clone carrying this T cell receptor (beta chain) occurred many times. Its antigen is not identified. Sequencing ends 3 residues short of the CDR3 end; the germline J gene provides the rest. These data come from a study of T cell clonality in common variable immunodeficiency. Study-level points and caveats: In common variable immunodeficiency, TCR beta chains reportedly carried fewer deletions and N-nucleotide insertions.

This CDR3 is 15 amino acids long. Trimming cost V 7 bases and J 1 base, with 13 bases left between them. CDR1 and CDR2 from the germline V gene are SNHLY and FYNNEI. Sequenced by immunoSEQ multiplex PCR; TCRdb stores in-frame clones only, minus some. The repertoire yields about 33,000 clones, none seen only once; the top ten contain over 5%. Material: peripheral blood mononuclear cells. The chain employs TRBV2 and TRBJ2-2; possibly TRBD1 or TRBD2 for D (5 bases each). This sequence originates from a human donor with common variable immunodeficiency. Partial CDR3 DNA: TGTGCCAGCAAGCGAGAGGGGCTGAACACCGGGGAG. It specifies CASKREGLNTGE. The whole CDR3 is CASKREGLNTGELFF.